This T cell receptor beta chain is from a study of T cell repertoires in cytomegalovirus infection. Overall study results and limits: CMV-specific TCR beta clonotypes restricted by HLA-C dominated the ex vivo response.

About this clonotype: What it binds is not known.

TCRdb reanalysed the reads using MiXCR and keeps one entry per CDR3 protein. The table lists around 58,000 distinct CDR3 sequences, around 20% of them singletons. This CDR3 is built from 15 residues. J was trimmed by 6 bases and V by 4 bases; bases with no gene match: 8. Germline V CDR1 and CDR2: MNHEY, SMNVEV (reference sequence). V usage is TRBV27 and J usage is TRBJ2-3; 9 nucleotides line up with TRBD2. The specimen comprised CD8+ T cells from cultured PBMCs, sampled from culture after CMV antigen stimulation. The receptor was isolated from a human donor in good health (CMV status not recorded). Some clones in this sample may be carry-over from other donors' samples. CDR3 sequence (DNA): TGTGCCAGCAGTTCACCGGGACTAGCCCCCGATACGCAGTATTTT. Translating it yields CASSSPGLAPDTQYF.